Listed here is a single T cell receptor beta chain. As yet, its antigen is unknown. These data originate in a study of shared clonotypes between healthy human individuals. Notes on the study in general: Rarefaction revealed incomplete sorted-subset sequencing despite large depth.

Data came from immunoSEQ multiplex PCR; TCRdb stores just in-frame clones and leaves some out. The data contain fewer than 3 million clones, approximately 90% of them seen just once; the ten biggest clones take up about 0.41%. The CDR3 contains 15 residues. The ends were cut back, 4 bases at V and 0 bases at J, with 10 bases in the middle. CDR1 and CDR2 from the germline V gene are SGHTA and FQGTGA. The chain joins TRBV7-3 to TRBJ2-1; D is uncertain. Sequencing input: naive CD4+ T cells from PBMCs. Described subset: CD45RA+ positively selected. This receptor was identified in a man between 18 and 35 years old in good health. Some clones in this sample may be carry-over from other donors' samples. The CDR3 DNA reads TGTGCCAGCAGCTCTCAGGTGAGCTCCTACAATGAGCAGTTCTTC. Protein product: CASSSQVSSYNEQFF.